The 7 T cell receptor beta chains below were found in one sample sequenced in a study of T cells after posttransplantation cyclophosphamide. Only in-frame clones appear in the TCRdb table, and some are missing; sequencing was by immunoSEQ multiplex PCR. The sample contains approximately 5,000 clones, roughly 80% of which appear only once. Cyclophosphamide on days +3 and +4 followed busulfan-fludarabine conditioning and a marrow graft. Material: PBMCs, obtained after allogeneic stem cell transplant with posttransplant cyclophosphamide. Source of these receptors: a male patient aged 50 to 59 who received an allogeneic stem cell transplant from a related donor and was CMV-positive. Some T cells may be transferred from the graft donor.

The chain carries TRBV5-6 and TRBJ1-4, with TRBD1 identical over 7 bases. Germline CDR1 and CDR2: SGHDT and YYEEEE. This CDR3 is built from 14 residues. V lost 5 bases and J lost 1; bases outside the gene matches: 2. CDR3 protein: CASSRDRTNEKLFF. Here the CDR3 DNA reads TGTGCCAGCAGTAGGGACAGAACTAATGAAAAACTGTTTTTT.

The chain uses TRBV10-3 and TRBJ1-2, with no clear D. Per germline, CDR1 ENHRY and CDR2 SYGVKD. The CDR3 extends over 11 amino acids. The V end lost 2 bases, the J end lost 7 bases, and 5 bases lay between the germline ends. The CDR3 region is CAISERVGYTF. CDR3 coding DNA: TGTGCCATCAGTGAGCGGGTTGGCTACACCTTC.

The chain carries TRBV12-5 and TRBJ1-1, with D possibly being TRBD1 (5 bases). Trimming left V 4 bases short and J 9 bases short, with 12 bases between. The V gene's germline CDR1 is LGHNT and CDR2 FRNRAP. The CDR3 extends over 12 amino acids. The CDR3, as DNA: TGTGCTAGTGGTTCCCCGGGACTCCAAGCTTTCTTT. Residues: CASGSPGLQAFF.

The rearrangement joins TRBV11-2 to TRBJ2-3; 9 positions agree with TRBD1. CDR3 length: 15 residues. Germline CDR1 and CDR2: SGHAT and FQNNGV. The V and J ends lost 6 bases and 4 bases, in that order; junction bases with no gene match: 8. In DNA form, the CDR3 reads TGTGCCAGCAGTTCGTACAGGGGGCGGGCAGATACGCAGTATTTT. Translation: CASSSYRGRADTQYF.

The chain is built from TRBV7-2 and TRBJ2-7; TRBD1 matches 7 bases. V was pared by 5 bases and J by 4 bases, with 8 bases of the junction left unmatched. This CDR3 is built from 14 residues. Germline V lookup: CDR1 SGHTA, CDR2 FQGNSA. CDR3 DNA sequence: TGTGCCAGCAGCGCCCGGGACAGCTATTACGAGCAGTACTTC. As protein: CASSARDSYYEQYF. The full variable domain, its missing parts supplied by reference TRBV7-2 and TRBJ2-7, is GAGVSQSPSNKVTEKGKDVELRCDPISGHTALYWYRQSLGQGLEFLIYFQGNSAPDKSGLPSDRFSAERTGGSVSTLTIQRTQQEDSAVYLCASSARDSYYEQYFGPGTRLTVT.

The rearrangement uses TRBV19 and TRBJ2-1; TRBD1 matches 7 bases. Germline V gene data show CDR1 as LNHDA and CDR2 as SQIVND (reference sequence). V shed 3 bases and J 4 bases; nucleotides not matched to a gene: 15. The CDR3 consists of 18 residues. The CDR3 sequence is CASSILPRTGRHYNEQFF. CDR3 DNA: TGTGCCAGTAGTATCCTCCCCCGGACAGGTCGACATTACAATGAGCAGTTCTTC.

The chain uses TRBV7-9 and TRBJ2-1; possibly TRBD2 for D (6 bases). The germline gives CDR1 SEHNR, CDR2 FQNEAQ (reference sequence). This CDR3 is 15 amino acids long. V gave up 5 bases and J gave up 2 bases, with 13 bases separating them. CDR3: CASSHWRGTYNEQFF. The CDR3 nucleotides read TGTGCCAGCAGCCACTGGCGGGGAACCTACAATGAGCAGTTCTTC.